This T cell receptor (beta chain) was captured in a study of blood T cell repertoires in COVID-19 (dated by TCRdb to 2020 to 2022). Study-wide context: Samples from collaborators originated in the United States, Italy and Spain and spanned both the acute and convalescent phases of COVID-19. The material from the prospective study consisted of cDNA or gDNA derived from T cells, B-cell-depleted T cells, or PBMCs. The sample metadata nearly always contained a de-identified subject ID, COVID-19 status, age in years and sex. A freely available public database, intended as a resource for researchers studying the immune response to SARS-CoV-2, is where the repertoires were released. The samples were drawn from two sources: the first 160 participants of the ongoing ImmuneRACE study, and approximately 1,300 subjects contributed by 6 global collaborators. Subjects who had been exposed to COVID-19, were actively infected with it, or had recovered from it provided the deeply sampled blood TCRbeta repertoires that made up the dataset. Where HLA class I and class II types were available, the types were taken from metadata supplied by the sample provider, not from assay-based typing.

Comment on this clone: What antigen it recognizes has not been identified. No much larger clone is present one base from it, and per-base qualities are unavailable.

Including cysteine and phenylalanine, the CDR3 has 17 amino acids. The CDR3 DNA has 51 bases and is translated from base 1. From a lookup of the germline V gene (reference sequence), CDR1 and CDR2 are LGHDT and YNNKEL. The junction shows trimming of 2 bases on V and 1 base on J, plus 15 bases between the germline ends. General conclusions and limits of the study: The amount of clinical and demographic metadata varied by source and participant and was provided uncurated.

Collaborating institutions collected whole blood in K2EDTA tubes following their own protocols. For TCRbeta analysis, collaborators shipped samples in one of three forms: frozen whole blood, isolated PBMCs, or DNA extracted from either of those sample types. TCRbeta CDR3 regions were amplified from genomic DNA using the immunoSEQ Assay, a bias-controlled multiplex PCR. The published analysis was carried out like this. Within the assay, amplification of reference gene primers was used to estimate how many nucleated cells each sample contained. To quantify the absolute abundance of each unique TCRbeta CDR3 rearrangement, sequence reads were collapsed and filtered. For each sample, productive Simpson clonality was calculated as the square root of Simpson's diversity index across productive rearrangements. The immuneACCESS repertoire file appears here via TCRdb, limited to in-frame rearrangements. These files lack a portion of the clones; in checked studies, under half of the deficit traces to unresolved V genes, and the cause of the others is not known. The V and J calls and clone size are taken from that table; D and trimming were inferred from the DNA. Here the sample has about 180,000 clones; approximately 88% occur a single time. 14% of the sample lies in the top ten.

The clonotype originates from a young man with active or convalescent COVID-19. The sequencing input was peripheral blood. The sequence is built from TRBV3-1 (or the pseudogene TRBV3-2) and TRBJ1-5, with TRBD1 tentatively as D gene (6 bases match). The CDR3 reads as follows: CASSQTAGTQSNQPQHF. The DNA sequence is given as TGTGCCAGCAGCCAAACCGCCGGGACACAAAGCAATCAGCCCCAGCATTTT.